This passage covers 16 T cell receptor beta chains from one sample sequenced in a study of cytomegalovirus exposure and HLA in healthy donors. The PCR employed 60 Vbeta primers together with 13 Jbeta primers. Sequencing used immunoSEQ multiplex PCR; TCRdb keeps in-frame clones, though not all of them. Among around 150,000 clones, around 79% were seen once, and the ten largest hold around 6.6%. The sample comprised PBMCs. The receptors were sampled from a man between 45 and 60 years old in good health and CMV-seropositive.

The CDR3 bases are TGCGCCAGCTCCGCCCAGGGGGCGAGAGAGACCCAGTACTTC. As protein: CASSAQGARETQYF. The chain is built from TRBV5-1 and TRBJ2-5, with TRBD1 matching 8 bases. CDR3 length equals 14 residues. Germline assignment: CDR1 SGHRS and CDR2 YFSETQ. V lost 7 bases to trimming and J lost 4 bases; unmatched junction nucleotides: 9.

A word on this clone: This sample includes further DNA sequences coding for the same CDR3. The chain has TRBV5-1 and TRBJ2-7, with D perhaps matching TRBD2 (5 bases). Trimming removed 5 bases at V and 3 bases at J, with 15 bases between. Germline lookup yields CDR1 SGHRS and CDR2 YFSETQ. The CDR3 consists of 14 residues. The CDR3 region is CASSLSPGSYEQYF. The CDR3, as DNA: TGCGCCAGCAGTCTGAGCCCTGGGAGCTACGAGCAGTACTTC.

The V gene is TRBV28, the J gene TRBJ1-4; D is perhaps TRBD1 (6 bases). The CDR3 extends over 14 amino acids. CDR1 is MDHEN and CDR2 is SYDVKM in the germline V gene. Trimming shortened V by 4 bases and J by 7 bases, and 13 bases separated the two germline ends. CDR3 DNA sequence: TGTGCCAGCAGTTCGACAGGATGGCGTGAAAAACTGTTTTTT. Protein: CASSSTGWREKLFF.

A note on this clone: One end of the junction does not line up with germline, which may come from a read error. The chain recombines TRBV5-4 with TRBJ2-2, with 12 bases aligning to TRBD2. Per germline, CDR1 SGHNT and CDR2 YYREEE (reference sequence). The CDR3 has 16 residues. The CDR3 sequence is CAGSFRLAGATGELFF. The CDR3 coding sequence is TGTGCCGGCAGCTTTAGACTAGCGGGAGCCACCGGGGAGCTGTTTTTT.

The chain combines TRBV28 with TRBJ2-1; 7 bases map to TRBD1. Germline V gene lookup returns CDR1 MDHEN and CDR2 SYDVKM. CDR3 size: 12 residues. With V trimmed by 6 bases and J by 10 bases, 6 bases remained unmatched. This chain's CDR3 is CASSQPGQEQFF. DNA of the CDR3: TGTGCCAGCAGCCAGCCGGGACAGGAGCAGTTCTTC.

The chain has TRBV18 and TRBJ2-2; the D gene is possibly TRBD1 (6 bases). Germline V gives CDR1 KGHSH, CDR2 LQKENI. With 5 bases removed from V and 8 bases from J, the gap between germline ends came to 18 bases. This CDR3 contains 15 residues. The DNA for the CDR3 is TGTGCCAGCTCAACACAAACAGGGATTGGAGGGGAGCTGTTTTTT. This sequence encodes CASSTQTGIGGELFF.

This chain links TRBV7-6 with TRBJ2-7; weak D call: TRBD1 (5 bases). Germline V gives CDR1 SGHVS, CDR2 FNYEAQ. V lost 5 bases to trimming and J lost 2 bases, with 25 bases between them. This CDR3 has 18 residues. The CDR3 protein is CASSRYTPNAGPPYEQYF. Written as DNA, the CDR3 is TGTGCCAGCAGCCGATATACCCCTAACGCAGGGCCACCCTACGAGCAGTACTTC. Filled out from reference TRBV7-6 and TRBJ2-7, the complete variable domain reads GAGVSQSPRYKVTKRGQDVALRCDPISGHVSLYWYRQALGQGPEFLTYFNYEAQQDKSGLPNDRFSAERPEGSISTLTIQRTEQRDSAMYRCASSRYTPNAGPPYEQYFGPGTRLTVT.

The chain couples TRBV13 to TRBJ2-5, with 7 bases identical to TRBD1. Per germline, CDR1 PRHDT and CDR2 FYEKMQ (reference sequence). The CDR3 spans 16 residues. After removal of 2 bases from V and 2 bases from J, the junction contained 8 bases not matched to a gene. The DNA of the CDR3 is TGTGCCAGCAGCTTATTGAATGAGGGACAGCAAGAGACCCAGTACTTC. This codes for CASSLLNEGQQETQYF.

This chain joins TRBV11-2 and TRBJ1-1; weak D call: TRBD1 (5 bases). The germline V gene encodes CDR1 SGHAT and CDR2 FQNNGV. The CDR3 is 17 residues long. V shed 1 base and J shed 3 bases, with 18 bases lying between them. CDR3 sequence: CASSLGPGRMPYTEAFF. CDR3 nucleotides: TGTGCCAGCAGCTTAGGTCCAGGGAGGATGCCTTACACTGAAGCTTTCTTT. The entire variable domain, with the rest obtained from reference TRBV11-2 and TRBJ1-1, is as follows: EAGVAQSPRYKIIEKRQSVAFWCNPISGHATLYWYQQILGQGPKLLIQFQNNGVVDDSQLPKDRFSAERLKGVDSTLKIQPAKLEDSAVYLCASSLGPGRMPYTEAFFGQGTRLTVV.

V is TRBV6-1 and J is TRBJ1-1; D is uncertain. The CDR3 loop spans 13 amino acids. Germline CDR1 MNHNS, CDR2 SASEGT. Trimming removed 3 bases at V and 5 bases at J, with 10 bases between. DNA for the CDR3: TGTGCCAGCAGTGAGAGGGTATGGACTGAAGCTTTCTTT. This encodes CASSERVWTEAFF.

This chain links TRBV2 with TRBJ2-1; the D is unclear. With 0 bases removed from V and 4 bases from J, the gap between germline ends came to 7 bases. CDR1 and CDR2 (germline): SNHLY, FYNNEI. The length of the CDR3 is 14 residues. The CDR3 loop reads CASSEAARYNEQFF. CDR3 DNA sequence: TGTGCCAGCAGTGAAGCAGCTAGGTACAATGAGCAGTTCTTC.

The gene calls are TRBV19 and TRBJ2-3; 9 nucleotides match TRBD2. This CDR3 is 16 amino acids long. Germline V CDR1 and CDR2: LNHDA, SQIVND (reference sequence). The ends lost 10 bases at V and 2 bases at J; junction bases unmatched: 13. The CDR3 DNA sequence: TGTGCCAACCCCTCGCGCCTAGCGGGATTCACAGATACGCAGTATTTT. It codes for CANPSRLAGFTDTQYF.

The genes are TRBV18 and TRBJ1-4; 8 bases line up with TRBD1. The CDR3 runs 14 residues. The J segment lost 6 bases and the V segment lost 7 bases, leaving 7 bases of the junction unmatched. Germline loops: CDR1 KGHSH, CDR2 LQKENI. The CDR3 sequence: CASLPDRADEKLFF. Written as DNA, the CDR3 is TGTGCCAGCTTACCGGACAGGGCCGATGAAAAACTGTTTTTT.

The V call is TRBV5-4, the J call TRBJ1-2; possibly TRBD1 for D (5 bases). V was cut by 4 bases and J by 7 bases, with 14 bases left in between. Germline CDR1 SGHNT, CDR2 YYREEE (reference sequence). CDR3 length: 13 residues. The CDR3 region has the DNA TGTGCCAGCAGCGACGGTGGGGGAGGTGGCTACACCTTC. Amino acid sequence: CASSDGGGGGYTF.

Turning to this clone: The sample holds other DNA sequences that translate to the same CDR3. The rearrangement uses TRBV20-1 and TRBJ2-7, with D possibly matching TRBD2 (5 bases). The CDR3 loop spans 11 amino acids. CDR1 and CDR2 (germline): DFQATT, SNEGSKA (reference sequence). V dropped 6 bases and J dropped 0 bases, with 6 bases sitting between them. The CDR3 sequence is CSAGSSYEQYF. The DNA for the CDR3 is TGCAGTGCGGGGAGCTCCTACGAGCAGTACTTC.

The chain couples TRBV7-6 to TRBJ2-7, with 8 bases fitting TRBD1. The CDR3 consists of 16 residues. The germline V gene encodes CDR1 SGHVS and CDR2 FNYEAQ. The V and J ends lost 5 bases and 6 bases, in that order; junction bases with no gene match: 15. The CDR3 region is CASSPPGGGASGEQYF. The CDR3 DNA is TGTGCCAGCAGCCCTCCAGGGGGCGGGGCCTCGGGCGAGCAGTACTTC.